A single T cell receptor beta chain is shown here with its context. What it binds is not known. With 60 Vbeta and 13 Jbeta primers, the PCR was carried out. Using immunoSEQ multiplex PCR, the repertoire was profiled, and TCRdb retains in-frame clones only, with some absent. In the table there are around 80,000 clones, around 78% of which are singletons. This record comes from a study of cytomegalovirus exposure and HLA in healthy donors. Study outcomes and limitations: In an earlier analysis, most TCR beta V segments were productive about 87% or about 30% of the time.

The J segment lost 6 bases and the V segment lost 4 bases, leaving 8 bases of the junction unmatched. The CDR3 has 15 residues. Germline V lookup: CDR1 SGHNT, CDR2 YYREEE (reference sequence). This chain joins TRBV5-4 and TRBJ2-2; 8 nucleotides align to TRBD2. The sequenced material came from PBMCs. The TCR originated in a man aged 40-50 years in good health and CMV-seronegative. The CDR3 DNA reads TGTGCCAGCAGCATTAAAGCGGGAGATGCCGGGGAGCTGTTTTTT. It is translated as CASSIKAGDAGELFF.